The 31 T cell receptor beta chains below all came from one sample that was sequenced in a study of graft-versus-host responses after intestinal transplantation. TCRdb's table, derived via immunoSEQ multiplex PCR, lists solely in-frame clones and lacks some. The profile shows just over 95,000 clones, more than 85% of them singletons. These receptors lack a known antigen. The specimen was unstimulated CD4+ T cells sorted from spleen or lymph node cells, collected before intestinal transplant. The receptors stem from a human donor who received an intestinal transplant.

This chain connects TRBV12-5 to TRBJ2-1, with 13 bases lining up with TRBD2. V lost 6 bases, J lost 4 bases, and 6 bases stayed unmatched. This CDR3 has 16 amino acids. CDR1 is LGHNT and CDR2 is FRNRAP in the germline V gene. The CDR3 sequence is CASGPGLAGAYNEQFF. The CDR3 nucleotides read TGTGCTAGTGGGCCTGGACTAGCGGGAGCTTACAATGAGCAGTTCTTC.

V gene TRBV6-4 combines with J gene TRBJ1-2; perhaps TRBD1 as D (5 bases). The CDR3 covers 15 residues. The ends were cut back, 0 bases at V and 2 bases at J, with 10 bases in the middle. Germline CDR1 MRHNA, CDR2 SNTAGT. The DNA of the CDR3 is TGTGCCAGCAGTGACTCGACGGGGGGGAACTATGGCTACACCTTC. As protein: CASSDSTGGNYGYTF.

This clone was seen a few times. The chain is built from TRBV2 and TRBJ1-5; maybe TRBD1 (5 bases). CDR3 length: 11 amino acids. V was pared by 5 bases and J by 6 bases, with 5 bases between. Germline CDR1 is SNHLY and CDR2 is FYNNEI. CDR3 sequence (DNA): TGTGCCAGCAGTACAGGTCAGCCCCAGCATTTT. This codes for CASSTGQPQHF.

This sequence joins TRBV18 and TRBJ1-5, with a weak D call TRBD1 (6 bases). Trimming shortened V by 7 bases and J by 7 bases, and 17 bases separated the two germline ends. In germline, CDR1 is KGHSH, CDR2 LQKENI. The CDR3 covers 14 residues. CDR3 sequence: CASLSGTQAQPQHF. The DNA of the CDR3 is TGTGCCAGCTTATCCGGGACACAGGCCCAGCCCCAGCATTTT. Looking up the rest from reference TRBV18 and TRBJ1-5 gives the full variable domain: NAGVMQNPRHLVRRRGQEARLRCSPMKGHSHVYWYRQLPEEGLKFMVYLQKENIIDESGMPKERFSAEFPKEGPSILRIQQVVRGDSAAYFCASLSGTQAQPQHFGDGTRLSIL.

V is TRBV6-5 and J is TRBJ1-2, with 12 positions matching TRBD1. CDR3 length equals 12 residues. J lost 9 bases, V lost 6 bases, and 2 bases had no gene match. Looked up from germline, CDR1 is MNHEY and CDR2 is SVGAGI. CDR3 amino acids: CASRGQGASYTF. CDR3 in DNA: TGTGCCAGCAGGGGACAGGGGGCTAGCTACACCTTC.

The chain employs TRBV18 and TRBJ2-3; 7 positions match TRBD2. Trimming took 3 bases from V and 6 from J; bases not matched to a gene: 3. This CDR3 is 13 amino acids long. CDR1 KGHSH and CDR2 LQKENI come from the germline V gene. The CDR3 sequence: CASSPGGSDTQYF. The CDR3, as DNA: TGTGCCAGCTCACCCGGGGGGTCCGATACGCAGTATTTT.

The genes are TRBV4-2 and TRBJ2-1; the match to TRBD2 covers 12 bases. CDR3 size: 16 residues. With V trimmed by 5 bases and J by 7 bases, 9 bases remained unmatched. CDR1 and CDR2 (germline): LGHNA, YNFKEQ. CDR3 DNA: TGTGCCAGCAGCGGGCGACTAGCGGGAGTTGGAAATGAGCAGTTCTTC. It translates to CASSGRLAGVGNEQFF.

This sequence joins TRBV11-2 and TRBJ2-1; 12 positions agree with TRBD2. The germline V gene encodes CDR1 SGHAT and CDR2 FQNNGV. V lost 7 bases to trimming and J lost 6 bases; unmatched junction nucleotides: 10. There are 16 residues in the CDR3. CDR3 nucleotides: TGTGCCAGCACCCGAAGACTAGCGGGAGTTGGCAATGAGCAGTTCTTC. This sequence encodes CASTRRLAGVGNEQFF.

The chain couples TRBV11-1 to TRBJ2-7; D unclear. Germline values: CDR1 SGHAT, CDR2 FQDESV (reference sequence). V was shortened by 1 base and J by 0 bases, with 13 bases between the two germline ends. The CDR3 loop spans 16 amino acids. The CDR3 protein is CASSLDQWSASYEQYF. The CDR3, as DNA: TGTGCCAGCAGCTTAGATCAGTGGAGTGCCTCCTACGAGCAGTACTTC.

In regard to this clone: Other DNA sequences in the same sample also yield this CDR3. V gene TRBV4-2 combines with J gene TRBJ2-7, with D unclear. The CDR3 loop spans 14 amino acids. The germline CDR1 and CDR2 sequences are LGHNA and YNFKEQ. Trimming removed 0 bases at V and 0 bases at J, with 6 bases between. The CDR3 region is CASSQDRASYEQYF. The CDR3 nucleotides read TGTGCCAGCAGCCAAGATCGAGCCTCCTACGAGCAGTACTTC.

A single count supports this clone. The CDR3, as DNA: TGTGCCAGCAGCTTAGAGGCAGGGGGGCTTTTCAATCAGCCCCAGCATTTT. This gives the protein CASSLEAGGLFNQPQHF. This chain joins TRBV7-6 and TRBJ1-5, with TRBD1 matching 7 bases. The CDR3 consists of 17 residues. V gave up 1 base and J gave up 3 bases; unmatched junction bases: 9. Germline loops: CDR1 SGHVS, CDR2 FNYEAQ.

This chain connects TRBV25-1 to TRBJ1-1, with D perhaps TRBD1 (6 bases). Trimming removed 6 bases at V and 0 bases at J, with 17 bases between. In germline, CDR1 is MGHDK, CDR2 SYGVNS. CDR3 length: 16 amino acids. CDR3 loop: CASSVNDRYMNTEAFF. For the CDR3, the DNA is TGTGCCAGCAGCGTAAACGACAGGTACATGAACACTGAAGCTTTCTTT.

The chain employs TRBV6-1 and TRBJ1-2; tentative D call: TRBD1 (6 bases). The CDR3 contains 15 residues. The germline V and J ends were trimmed by 0 bases and 0 bases, with 8 bases remaining between them. Germline-derived CDR1 and CDR2 are MNHNS and SASEGT. This CDR3 reads CASSEAPGANYGYTF. Written as DNA, the CDR3 is TGTGCCAGCAGTGAAGCGCCAGGGGCTAACTATGGCTACACCTTC.

V is TRBV30 and J is TRBJ2-7; a possible D gene is TRBD2 (6 bases). The germline CDR1 and CDR2 sequences are GTSNPN and SVGIG (reference sequence). With 0 bases removed from V and 7 bases from J, the gap between germline ends came to 16 bases. The CDR3 is made up of 14 amino acids. The CDR3 loop is CAWSVGTGLREQYF. The CDR3 bases are TGTGCCTGGAGTGTGGGGACTGGCCTTCGAGAGCAGTACTTC.

This clone has just one count. The chain employs TRBV5-4 and TRBJ2-7, with 14 bases fitting TRBD2. V trimming: 3 bases; J trimming: 5 bases; junction bases outside the gene matches: 4. Germline-derived CDR1 and CDR2 are SGHNT and YYREEE (reference sequence). The CDR3 is 15 residues long. The CDR3: CASSSPGLAGDEQYF. In nucleotides, the CDR3 is TGTGCCAGCAGCTCCCCGGGACTAGCGGGAGACGAGCAGTACTTC.

The chain recombines TRBV5-7 with TRBJ2-1; TRBD1 might be the D (5 bases). TRBV5-7 is reported as an ORF; its role is uncertain. The ends were cut back, 2 bases at V and 5 bases at J, with 11 bases in the middle. This CDR3 is 14 amino acids long. The CDR3: CASSFNRQNNEQFF. Written as DNA, the CDR3 is TGTGCCAGCAGCTTCAATCGACAGAACAATGAGCAGTTCTTC.

The V call is TRBV7-8, the J call TRBJ2-1; TRBD1 matches 8 bases. CDR1 is SGHVS, CDR2 FQNEAQ, per germline. V trimming: 5 bases; J trimming: 5 bases; junction bases outside the gene matches: 11. The CDR3 extends over 16 amino acids. As DNA, the CDR3 is TGTGCCAGCAGCCGAAACACCGGGACAGGCAACAATGAGCAGTTCTTC. Translating it yields CASSRNTGTGNNEQFF. The whole variable domain, remainder taken from reference TRBV7-8 and TRBJ2-1, is GAGVSQSPRYKVAKRGQDVALRCDPISGHVSLFWYQQALGQGPEFLTYFQNEAQLDKSGLPSDRFFAERPEGSVSTLKIQRTQQEDSAVYLCASSRNTGTGNNEQFFGPGTRLTVL.

This clone was seen just once. The gene calls are TRBV4-2 and TRBJ2-1; 7 bases are a match to TRBD1. From germline, CDR1 is LGHNA and CDR2 YNFKEQ. This CDR3 has 15 residues. V was pared by 4 bases and J by 4 bases, with 7 bases of the junction left unmatched. The CDR3 sequence: CASSPTGQLYNEQFF. CDR3 in DNA: TGTGCCAGCAGCCCGACAGGGCAACTTTACAATGAGCAGTTCTTC.

V is TRBV5-5 and J is TRBJ2-1, with D tentatively TRBD1 (5 bases). Trimming removed 2 bases from V and 1 base from J, with 10 bases in between. Germline V gene data show CDR1 as SGHKS and CDR2 as YYEKEE (reference sequence). The CDR3 is 15 amino acids. The CDR3 DNA follows: TGTGCCAGCAGCTTCCAACAGGATTCCTACAATGAGCAGTTCTTC. It encodes CASSFQQDSYNEQFF.

V and J are TRBV9 and TRBJ2-1, with 7 bases aligning to TRBD1. Germline loops: CDR1 SGDLS, CDR2 YYNGEE. The CDR3 loop spans 16 amino acids. Germline trimming cut 0 bases from V and 4 bases from J; bases unmatched to any gene: 7. CDR3 region: CASSVEGVRGYNEQFF. The CDR3 region has the DNA TGTGCCAGCAGCGTAGAGGGAGTCAGGGGGTACAATGAGCAGTTCTTC.

This chain links TRBV6-4 with TRBJ2-7; tentative D call: TRBD2 (6 bases). The germline gives CDR1 MRHNA, CDR2 SNTAGT. V lost 8 bases, J lost 6 bases, and 23 bases lay in between. This CDR3 has 15 residues. CDR3 region: CASLTPVAVLVEQYF. CDR3 sequence (DNA): TGTGCCAGCCTTACTCCGGTAGCGGTCTTAGTCGAGCAGTACTTC.

This sequence joins TRBV4-2 and TRBJ2-5; D might be TRBD1 (6 bases). V was pared by 4 bases and J by 2 bases, with 17 bases between. Germline V lookup: CDR1 LGHNA, CDR2 YNFKEQ. CDR3 length: 16 residues. Here the CDR3 reads CASSPQRTARQETQYF. The CDR3, as DNA: TGTGCCAGCAGCCCTCAAAGGACAGCCCGGCAAGAGACCCAGTACTTC.

The rearrangement links TRBV5-6 to TRBJ1-5; TRBD1 is a possible D gene (5 bases). This CDR3 contains 14 residues. Germline V CDR1 and CDR2: SGHDT, YYEEEE. Trimming took 1 base from V and 4 from J, leaving 9 bases between them. CDR3: CASSLYDRNQPQHF. CDR3 nucleotides: TGTGCCAGCAGCTTGTACGACAGAAATCAGCCCCAGCATTTT.

The genes are TRBV7-3 and TRBJ1-1, with TRBD1 as a possible D gene (5 bases). The CDR3 loop spans 13 amino acids. Germline V lookup: CDR1 SGHTA, CDR2 FQGTGA. The V end lost 5 bases, the J end lost 3 bases, and 10 bases lay between the germline ends. CDR3 DNA: TGTGCCAGCAGCCGACAAGGGGACACTGAAGCTTTCTTT. As protein: CASSRQGDTEAFF.

This clone appeared a single time. The genes are TRBV5-4 and TRBJ2-5; D might be TRBD2 (5 bases). This CDR3 has 16 amino acids. Germline CDR1 reads SGHNT; CDR2 reads YYREEE (reference sequence). V lost 0 bases to trimming and J lost 4 bases, with 16 bases between them. Here the CDR3 reads CASSLDVGVLSETQYF. Written as DNA, the CDR3 is TGTGCCAGCAGCTTGGATGTGGGAGTATTGTCAGAGACCCAGTACTTC.

The genes are TRBV29-1 and TRBJ2-3, with D possibly being TRBD1 (6 bases). CDR1 SQVTM and CDR2 ANQGSEA come from the germline V gene. The CDR3 spans 15 residues. V lost 5 bases and J lost 6, with 21 bases in between. The CDR3 sequence is CSVHDTGSGRDTQYF. The CDR3 DNA is TGCAGCGTTCATGACACAGGGTCTGGCCGGGATACGCAGTATTTT.

The chain carries TRBV19 and TRBJ2-5, with 12 bases identical to TRBD2. J was trimmed by 5 bases and V by 6 bases; bases with no gene match: 1. This CDR3 comprises 13 residues. The germline CDR1 and CDR2 sequences are LNHDA and SQIVND (reference sequence). The DNA of the CDR3 is TGTGCCAGTAGCGGACTAGCGGGGGAGACCCAGTACTTC. Encoded protein: CASSGLAGETQYF.

V gene TRBV28 combines with J gene TRBJ2-5, with 8 bases fitting TRBD2. The V gene's germline CDR1 is MDHEN and CDR2 SYDVKM. The CDR3 contains 15 residues. The V segment lost 6 bases and the J segment 4 bases; nucleotides outside the gene matches: 10. The CDR3 loop is CASSLGQAGGETQYF. CDR3 coding DNA: TGTGCCAGCAGCCTCGGGCAGGCGGGAGGAGAGACCCAGTACTTC.

The chain links TRBV7-3 to TRBJ2-2, with 8 bases matching TRBD1. Trimming at V came to 1 base and at J to 8 bases, leaving 6 bases not matched to a gene. The CDR3 has 15 residues. Germline CDR1 and CDR2: SGHTA and FQGTGA. CDR3 nucleotides: TGTGCCAGCAGCTTAAACCAGGGGGCGCAGGGGGAGCTGTTTTTT. Its translation: CASSLNQGAQGELFF.

This clone was recorded once. The V and J genes are TRBV9 and TRBJ2-7, with TRBD1 identical over 8 bases. V lost 3 bases to trimming and J lost 2 bases; unmatched junction nucleotides: 1. This CDR3 comprises 13 residues. Per the germline V gene, CDR1 is SGDLS and CDR2 is YYNGEE. CDR3 bases: TGTGCCAGCAGCGCACAGGGGGCCTACGAGCAGTACTTC. It specifies CASSAQGAYEQYF.

The chain combines TRBV5-1 with TRBJ2-3, with D perhaps matching TRBD1 (6 bases). The CDR3 contains 17 residues. Germline V gene lookup returns CDR1 SGHRS and CDR2 YFSETQ. Trimming pared 2 bases from V and 1 base from J, leaving 17 bases between. In DNA form, the CDR3 reads TGCGCCAGCAGCTTACGATCCGGGACAACACGCACAGATACGCAGTATTTT. Encoded protein: CASSLRSGTTRTDTQYF.